The following is a T cell receptor (beta chain) sequence with its context. Its matching antigen is unknown. Generated by immunoSEQ multiplex PCR, the TCRdb table keeps only in-frame clones and is missing some. The sample lists about 120,000 clones, approximately 92% seen once, with over 0.1% in the top ten. The entry originates in a study of graft-versus-host responses after intestinal transplantation. Findings of the study overall: Individuals who had graft-donor T cell macrochimerism had allografts that showed high graft-versus-host to host-versus-graft clonal ratios.

This CDR3 region has 12 residues. Germline assignment: CDR1 SEHNR and CDR2 FQNEAQ (reference sequence). The ends were cut back, 0 bases at V and 8 bases at J, with 7 bases in the middle. This clonotype was sampled from a human donor who received an intestinal transplant. Material: unstimulated CD4+ T cells sorted from spleen or lymph node cells, obtained before intestinal transplant. V gene TRBV7-9 combines with J gene TRBJ1-1, with D unresolved. The CDR3 region is CASSLAGGEAFF. CDR3 in DNA: TGTGCCAGCAGCTTAGCTGGAGGAGAAGCTTTCTTT.